A single sample is the source of the 28 T cell receptor beta chains below, sequenced in a study of CD8+CD57+ T cells in acquired aplastic anemia. The patients chosen for sequencing had shown expansion of CD8+CD57+ cells (detected by flow cytometry). Investigators profiled TCR beta VDJ and CDR3 from genomic DNA template. TCRdb re-analysed the reads in MiXCR, keeping a single row per CDR3 protein. Among approximately 220,000 distinct CDR3 sequences, 47% were seen once, and the ten largest hold 7% to 9.5%. The source material was sorted CD4+, CD8+, or CD8+CD57+ T cells (not recorded which) from PBMCs. The receptors originated from a human donor with aplastic anemia.

This clonotype has a count of ten or more. The chain recombines TRBV6-1 with TRBJ2-7; 9 bases align to TRBD1. Germline V gene sequence: CDR1 MNHNS, CDR2 SASEGT. Trimming took 6 bases from V and 3 from J; bases not matched to a gene: 18. The CDR3 is made up of 18 amino acids. This chain's CDR3 is CASRDRPGTGSDGYEQYF. CDR3 nucleotide sequence: TGTGCCAGCAGGGATCGTCCCGGGACAGGGAGTGACGGCTACGAGCAGTACTTC.

This clonotype was counted ten times or more. The chain recombines TRBV20-1 with TRBJ2-7; 7 nucleotides align to TRBD1. The CDR3 has 15 residues. V shed 2 bases and J 3 bases; nucleotides not matched to a gene: 10. Germline CDR1 reads DFQATT; CDR2 reads SNEGSKA (reference sequence). The CDR3 DNA reads TGCAGTGCTAGATCAATGGACAGGACGTACTACGAGCAGTACTTC. This sequence encodes CSARSMDRTYYEQYF.

With regard to this clonotype: Being one base from a much bigger clone, this may be a read error. V usage is TRBV24-1 and J usage is TRBJ1-3; the D gene is possibly TRBD1 (5 bases). CDR3 length: 14 amino acids. Germline V lookup: CDR1 KGHDR, CDR2 SFDVKD. V lost 5 bases and J 4 bases, leaving 11 bases between the germline ends. The CDR3: CATSAPRAGNTIYF. Written as DNA, the CDR3 is TGTGCCACCAGTGCCCCCAGGGCGGGAAACACCATATATTTT.

CDR3 nucleotide sequence: TGTGCCAGCAGCCAAGAGATGCGGGGGTCTTATTCTAGAATGAACACTGAAGCTTTCTTT. It yields the protein CASSQEMRGSYSRMNTEAFF. The chain recombines TRBV14 with TRBJ1-1; possible D gene TRBD1, 5 bases. Deletions cut 0 bases from V and 0 bases from J, with 23 bases between. The CDR3 extends over 20 amino acids. Germline values: CDR1 SGHDN, CDR2 FVKESK.

This clonotype has only a few counts. CDR3 coding DNA: TGTGCCAGCACCCAAATTGGGACCCTCTCCTACGAGCAGTACTTC. It translates to CASTQIGTLSYEQYF. The chain employs TRBV6-5 and TRBJ2-7, with D tentatively TRBD1 or TRBD2 (5 bases each). Deletions cut 7 bases from V and 0 bases from J, with 16 bases between. Germline CDR1 reads MNHEY; CDR2 reads SVGAGI. This CDR3 is 15 amino acids long.

The chain is built from TRBV2 and TRBJ1-5; D perhaps matches TRBD1 (5 bases). Trimming stripped 8 bases from V and 3 bases from J, with 11 bases between. This CDR3 is 13 amino acids long. Germline V CDR1 and CDR2: SNHLY, FYNNEI. CDR3 coding DNA: TGTGCCAGCGTCAGGGAGGTCAATCAGCCCCAGCATTTT. This sequence encodes CASVREVNQPQHF. The full variable domain, its missing parts supplied by reference TRBV2 and TRBJ1-5, is EPEVTQTPSHQVTQMGQEVILRCVPISNHLYFYWYRQILGQKVEFLVSFYNNEISEKSEIFDDQFSVERPDGSNFTLKIRSTKLEDSAMYFCASVREVNQPQHFGDGTRLSIL.

This chain connects TRBV19 to TRBJ1-2; no clear D. The CDR3 length is 15 residues. V was trimmed by 5 bases and J by 8 bases, leaving 21 bases between them. Looked up from germline, CDR1 is LNHDA and CDR2 is SQIVND (reference sequence). CDR3 sequence reads: CASSLTGGFLRGYTF. The CDR3 DNA is TGTGCCAGTAGTCTGACCGGAGGGTTTCTCCGCGGCTACACCTTC.

Note on this clonotype: A much larger clone lies a single base off, so this may be a read error. This chain connects TRBV5-6 to TRBJ2-2; 9 nucleotides line up with TRBD1. The germline V gene encodes CDR1 SGHDT and CDR2 YYEEEE. V was pared by 1 base and J by 3 bases, with 1 base of the junction left unmatched. The CDR3 has 15 amino acids. The CDR3 protein is CASSLWTGDTGELFF. The CDR3 bases are TGTGCCAGCAGCTTGTGGACAGGGGACACCGGGGAGCTGTTTTTT.

This chain links TRBV4-1 with TRBJ2-2; D is unresolved. Looked up from germline, CDR1 is MGHRA and CDR2 is YSYEKL. Trimming pared 2 bases from V and 0 bases from J, leaving 7 bases between. CDR3 size: 15 residues. The CDR3 sequence is CASSQSPPNTGELFF. In nucleotides, the CDR3 is TGCGCCAGCAGCCAATCCCCACCGAACACCGGGGAGCTGTTTTTT.

The chain has TRBV9 and TRBJ1-4, with D perhaps matching TRBD1 (5 bases). This CDR3 is 15 amino acids long. Germline V CDR1 and CDR2: SGDLS, YYNGEE. V was clipped by 0 bases and J by 7 bases, with 13 bases between them. CDR3 protein: CASSVAPGLAEKLFF. CDR3 bases: TGTGCCAGCAGCGTAGCTCCAGGGTTAGCTGAAAAACTGTTTTTT.

Concerning this clonotype: It may be a read error: a sequence one base away is much more abundant. The chain has TRBV7-8 and TRBJ2-5; D gene ambiguous. Trimming removed 6 bases from V and 0 bases from J, with 14 bases in between. This CDR3 region has 15 residues. The germline CDR1 and CDR2 sequences are SGHVS and FQNEAQ. This CDR3 reads CASSCRSKYQETQYF. CDR3 bases: TGTGCCAGCAGTTGCCGGTCAAAGTACCAAGAGACCCAGTACTTC.

This clonotype appeared a single time. Here the CDR3 omits its conserved ending phenylalanine or tryptophan, so a read error is the likely source. The DNA is omitted, as the CDR3 cannot be located on it reliably, and the CDR3 follows TCRdb's listing. The rearrangement links TRBV9 to TRBJ1-5; TRBD1, the D gene given by the table, was not confirmed from the DNA. Per germline, CDR1 SGDLS and CDR2 YYNGEE. From its first to its last residue, the CDR3 has 8 amino acids. CDR3 amino acids: CASSLSGR.

The rearrangement uses TRBV10-3 and TRBJ1-2, with D unclear. The CDR3 sequence is 12 residues long. V was pared by 10 bases and J by 6 bases, with 15 bases between. Germline V gene lookup returns CDR1 ENHRY and CDR2 SYGVKD. This chain's CDR3 is CATNVEGNGYTF. The CDR3 nucleotides are TGTGCCACCAACGTGGAAGGGAATGGCTACACCTTC.

This chain connects TRBV20-1 to TRBJ1-1; D is undetermined. Per the germline V gene, CDR1 is DFQATT and CDR2 is SNEGSKA (reference sequence). The CDR3 has 11 residues. Trimming shortened V by 4 bases and J by 1 base, and 4 bases separated the two germline ends. CDR3 nucleotides: TGCAGTGCTAACGCGAACACTGAAGCTTTCTTT. Residues: CSANANTEAFF.

This clonotype was counted ten times or more. The chain employs TRBV6-4 and TRBJ2-5, with D tentatively TRBD1 (6 bases). The ends were cut back, 11 bases at V and 1 base at J, with 26 bases in the middle. Germline V gene lookup returns CDR1 MRHNA and CDR2 SNTAGT. The CDR3 length is 17 residues. The CDR3 region has the DNA TGTGCCGAAGAGATCGTGGACAGCTCAAACCCCCAAGAGACCCAGTACTTC. It specifies CAEEIVDSSNPQETQYF.

Note on this clonotype: A read error may account for a junction end that differs from germline. The chain recombines TRBV4-1 with TRBJ1-1; D is possibly TRBD1 (5 bases). The CDR3 length is 16 residues. Germline V lookup: CDR1 MGHRA, CDR2 YSYEKL. The CDR3 DNA follows: TGTGCCAGCAGCCAAGAAACGGAACAGGTGAACACTGAAGCTTTCTTT. Its protein product is CASSQETEQVNTEAFF.

The chain recombines TRBV9 with TRBJ2-7; 8 nucleotides line up with TRBD2. The germline gives CDR1 SGDLS, CDR2 YYNGEE. The CDR3 extends over 15 amino acids. The junction had 7 bases not matched to a gene; V was cut back by 0 bases and J by 5 bases. CDR3 residues: CASSVERGITDEQYF. CDR3 DNA sequence: TGTGCCAGCAGCGTAGAGCGGGGGATAACCGACGAGCAGTACTTC.

The rearrangement uses TRBV10-2 and TRBJ2-7; 8 bases are shared with TRBD1. This CDR3 is built from 13 residues. The junction had 6 bases not matched to a gene; V was cut back by 8 bases and J by 3 bases. The germline V gene encodes CDR1 WSHSY and CDR2 SAAADI. Written as DNA, the CDR3 is TGCGCCAGCTTCGGGACAGGAGACTACGAGCAGTACTTC. Amino acid sequence: CASFGTGDYEQYF.

The sample holds many counts of this clonotype. The chain joins TRBV2 to TRBJ2-7, with 8 bases lining up with TRBD1. V shed 7 bases and J 0 bases; nucleotides not matched to a gene: 8. In germline, CDR1 is SNHLY, CDR2 FYNNEI. The CDR3 runs to 15 residues. CDR3 residues: CASTDRGTSSYEQYF. CDR3 coding DNA: TGTGCCAGCACCGACAGGGGAACAAGCTCCTACGAGCAGTACTTC.

To note about this clonotype: A much larger clone differs from this one at a single base, so this may be a read error. V and J are TRBV4-1 and TRBJ1-6; D gene uncertain. Deletions cut 2 bases from V and 7 bases from J, with 24 bases between. This CDR3 region has 19 residues. Germline V lookup: CDR1 MGHRA, CDR2 YSYEKL. In nucleotides, the CDR3 is TGCGCCAGCAGCCAACAATATATTCGTGTTACACTAGGGAATTCACCCCTCCACTTT. Protein sequence: CASSQQYIRVTLGNSPLHF.

The V and J genes are TRBV7-9 and TRBJ2-3; D is possibly TRBD1 (5 bases). This CDR3 has 16 amino acids. V was pared by 4 bases and J by 4 bases, with 18 bases between. CDR1 SEHNR and CDR2 FQNEAQ come from the germline V gene (reference sequence). The CDR3 protein is CASSSQGVGIADTQYF. Written as DNA, the CDR3 is TGTGCCAGCAGCTCACAAGGGGTAGGGATTGCAGATACGCAGTATTTT.

This chain uses TRBV19 with TRBJ1-5; the D is unclear. The CDR3 consists of 12 residues. The V gene's germline CDR1 is LNHDA and CDR2 SQIVND (reference sequence). Trimming removed 3 bases from V and 0 bases from J, with 0 bases in between. The CDR3 DNA is TGTGCCAGTAGTATTAGCAATCAGCCCCAGCATTTT. Translation: CASSISNQPQHF.

The sample holds many counts of this clonotype. The chain is built from TRBV9 and TRBJ2-3, with D unclear. This CDR3 is built from 11 residues. In germline, CDR1 is SGDLS, CDR2 YYNGEE. The V end lost 6 bases, the J end lost 1 base, and 3 bases lay between the germline ends. The CDR3 loop reads CASKGTDTQYF. As DNA, the CDR3 is TGTGCCAGCAAGGGCACAGATACGCAGTATTTT.

J is TRBJ2-3 and V is TRBV7-2; 8 bases fit TRBD2. V was pared by 1 base and J by 11 bases, with 11 bases of the junction left unmatched. This CDR3 is built from 15 residues. Germline V gene lookup returns CDR1 SGHTA and CDR2 FQGNSA. The chain's CDR3 is CASSLGARGDNEQYF. CDR3 bases: TGTGCCAGCAGCTTAGGTGCGCGGGGGGACAATGAGCAGTATTTT.

A note on this clonotype: An end of the junction differs from the germline gene, which may be a read error. The V gene is TRBV6-1, the J gene TRBJ1-6; 9 bases are shared with TRBD1. CDR1 is MNHNS and CDR2 is SASEGT in the germline V gene. This CDR3 has 13 residues. CDR3 loop: CASRTGVNSPLHF. The CDR3 DNA reads as TGCGCCAGCAGGACAGGGGTTAATTCACCCCTCCACTTT.

This clonotype came up many times. The chain links TRBV4-1 to TRBJ2-7, with a weak D call TRBD2 (5 bases). The germline CDR1 and CDR2 sequences are MGHRA and YSYEKL. V lost 3 bases, J lost 0 bases, and 12 bases lay in between. The CDR3 covers 15 residues. Here the CDR3 reads CASSQRVAASYEQYF. As DNA, the CDR3 is TGCGCCAGCAGCCAGCGGGTTGCGGCCTCCTACGAGCAGTACTTC.

This clonotype was recorded many times. The CDR3 region has the DNA TGTGCCAGCAGCTTAGTGGCAGGGGGCCCCTCCAATGAGCAGTTCTTC. This translates into CASSLVAGGPSNEQFF. V gene TRBV7-9 combines with J gene TRBJ2-1; 8 bases are a match to TRBD1. V lost 1 base, J lost 6 bases, and 8 bases stayed unmatched. Germline assignment: CDR1 SEHNR and CDR2 FQNEAQ (reference sequence). CDR3 length equals 16 residues. Full variable domain (missing parts from reference TRBV7-9 and TRBJ2-1): DTGVSQNPRHKITKRGQNVTFRCDPISEHNRLYWYRQTLGQGPEFLTYFQNEAQLEKSRLLSDRFSAERPKGSFSTLEIQRTEQGDSAMYLCASSLVAGGPSNEQFFGPGTRLTVL.

This chain uses TRBV9 with TRBJ1-2; 8 bases align to TRBD1. Germline V lookup: CDR1 SGDLS, CDR2 YYNGEE. The ends lost 0 bases at V and 4 bases at J; junction bases unmatched: 5. The CDR3 length is 15 residues. CDR3 coding DNA: TGTGCCAGCAGCGTAGCAGGGGGCGCGGCCTATGGCTACACCTTC. Translated, it gives CASSVAGGAAYGYTF. Full variable domain (rest looked up from reference TRBV9 and TRBJ1-2): DSGVTQTPKHLITATGQRVTLRCSPRSGDLSVYWYQQSLDQGLQFLIQYYNGEERAKGNILERFSAQQFPDLHSELNLSSLELGDSALYFCASSVAGGAAYGYTFGSGTRLTVV.